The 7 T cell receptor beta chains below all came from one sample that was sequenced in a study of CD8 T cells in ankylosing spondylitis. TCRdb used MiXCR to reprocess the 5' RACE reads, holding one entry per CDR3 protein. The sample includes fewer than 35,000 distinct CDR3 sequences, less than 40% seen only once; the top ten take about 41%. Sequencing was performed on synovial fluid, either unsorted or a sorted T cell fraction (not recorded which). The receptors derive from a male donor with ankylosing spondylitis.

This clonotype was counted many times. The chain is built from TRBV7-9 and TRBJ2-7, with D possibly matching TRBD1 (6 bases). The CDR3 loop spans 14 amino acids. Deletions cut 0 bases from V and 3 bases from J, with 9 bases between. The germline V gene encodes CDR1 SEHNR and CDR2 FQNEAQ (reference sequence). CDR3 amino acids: CASSLAGHNYEQYV. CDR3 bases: TGTGCCAGCAGCTTAGCGGGACATAACTACGAGCAGTACGTC.

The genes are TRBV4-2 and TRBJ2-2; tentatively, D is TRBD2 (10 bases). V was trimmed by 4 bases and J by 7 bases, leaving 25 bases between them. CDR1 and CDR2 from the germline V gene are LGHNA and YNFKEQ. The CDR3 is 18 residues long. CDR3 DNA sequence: TGTGCCAGCAGCCCCTACAGGGGGCTAGCGGGAGCGGACGGGGAGCTGTTTTTT. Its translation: CASSPYRGLAGADGELFF.

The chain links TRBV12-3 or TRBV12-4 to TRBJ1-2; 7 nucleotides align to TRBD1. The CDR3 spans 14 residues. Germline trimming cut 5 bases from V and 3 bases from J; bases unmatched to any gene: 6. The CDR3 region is CASSRTDRDYGYTF. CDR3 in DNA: TGTGCCAGCAGTAGGACCGACAGGGACTATGGCTACACCTTC.

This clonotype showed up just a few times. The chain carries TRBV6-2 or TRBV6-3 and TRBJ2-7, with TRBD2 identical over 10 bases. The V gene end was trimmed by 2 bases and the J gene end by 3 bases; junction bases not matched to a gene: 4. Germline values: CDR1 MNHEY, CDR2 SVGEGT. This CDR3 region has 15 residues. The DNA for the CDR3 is TGTGCCAGCAGTTACCGGACTAGCGGACTCTACGAGCAGTACTTC. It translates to CASSYRTSGLYEQYF.

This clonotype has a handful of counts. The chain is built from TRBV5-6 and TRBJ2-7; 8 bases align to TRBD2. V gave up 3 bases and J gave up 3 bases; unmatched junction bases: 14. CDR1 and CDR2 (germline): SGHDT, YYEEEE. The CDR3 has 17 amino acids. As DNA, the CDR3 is TGTGCCAGCAGCTCGCGCTCTAGCGGGCTATACTTCTACGAGCAGTACGTC. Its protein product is CASSSRSSGLYFYEQYV.

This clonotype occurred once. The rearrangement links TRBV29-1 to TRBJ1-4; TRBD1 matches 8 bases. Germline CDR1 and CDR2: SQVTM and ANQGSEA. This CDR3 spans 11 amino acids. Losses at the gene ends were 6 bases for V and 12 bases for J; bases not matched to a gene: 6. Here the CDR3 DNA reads TGCAGCGTGGACAGGGACGGCGAACTGTTTTTT. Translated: CSVDRDGELFF. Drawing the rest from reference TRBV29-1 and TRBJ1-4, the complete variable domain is SAVISQKPSRDICQRGTSLTIQCQVDSQVTMMFWYRQQPGQSLTLIATANQGSEATYESGFVIDKFPISRPNLTFSTLTVSNMSPEDSSIYLCSVDRDGELFFGSGTQLSVL.

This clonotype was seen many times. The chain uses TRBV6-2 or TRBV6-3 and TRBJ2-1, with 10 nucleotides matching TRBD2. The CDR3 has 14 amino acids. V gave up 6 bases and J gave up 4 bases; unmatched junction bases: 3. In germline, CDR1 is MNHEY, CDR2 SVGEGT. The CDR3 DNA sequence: TGTGCCAGCAGCGGACTAGCGGAGTACAATGAGCAGTTCTTC. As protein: CASSGLAEYNEQFF.